A selection of T cell receptor beta chains follows, all from one sample in a study of blood T cell repertoires in COVID-19. Sequenced by immunoSEQ multiplex PCR; TCRdb stores in-frame clones only, minus some. The data hold more than 400,000 clones, with 75% to 90% observed a single time. The material sequenced was PBMCs or T cells enriched from blood (not recorded which). The receptors here all came from a woman aged 18-30 years who had recovered from COVID-19. The CDR3 runs from the conserved cysteine through the conserved F or W. The order of the fields is J gene, V gene, clone size, D gene, CDR3 DNA, CDR3 protein. The D gene is left open where the match is weak. Size values are once, few and many counts, or a class for expanded clones, and some rows have none.

J: TRBJ1-6
V: TRBV6-5
size: .
D: .
DNA: TGTGCCAGCAGGGAGGGAGGCTCACCCCTCCACTTT
CDR3: CASREGGSPLHF

J: TRBJ1-1
V: TRBV5-1
size: .
D: TRBD1
DNA: TGCGCCAGCAGTCCAGGGACAGGGGGCGTGAGGACTGAAGCTTTCTTT
CDR3: CASSPGTGGVRTEAFF

J: TRBJ2-1
V: TRBV11-2
size: few
D: TRBD2
DNA: TGTGCCAGCAGCTCGACTAGCGGGGGGTACAATGAGCAGTTCTTC
CDR3: CASSSTSGGYNEQFF

J: TRBJ2-5
V: TRBV12-3/TRBV12-4
size: .
D: TRBD2
DNA: TGTGCCAGCACCTGGGGGGGGACCCAGTACTTC
CDR3: CASTWGGTQYF

J: TRBJ1-5
V: TRBV12-3/TRBV12-4
size: few
D: .
DNA: TGTGCCAGCAGTTCTTTACAGGGACAGCCCCAGCATTTT
CDR3: CASSSLQGQPQHF

J: TRBJ2-6
V: TRBV19
size: once
D: .
DNA: TGTGCCAGTAGTGTTACAGCCACTGGGGCCAACGTCCTGACTTTC
CDR3: CASSVTATGANVLTF

J: TRBJ2-5
V: TRBV6-5
size: few
D: TRBD2
DNA: TGTGCCAGCAGTTCTGAAGCGGGGGTATGGGAGACCCAGTACTTC
CDR3: CASSSEAGVWETQYF

J: TRBJ1-3
V: TRBV18
size: .
D: TRBD1
DNA: TGTGCCAGCTCACCTGACAGGGGTGGAAACACCATATATTTT
CDR3: CASSPDRGGNTIYF

J: TRBJ1-1
V: TRBV19
size: .
D: TRBD1
DNA: TGTGCCAGTAGTATAATTAGGGGACAGGGGAACTCTGAAGCTTTCTTT
CDR3: CASSIIRGQGNSEAFF

J: TRBJ2-7
V: TRBV28
size: few
D: .
DNA: TGTGCCAGCACCAGGGTATCTTTCTCCTACGAGCAGTACTTC
CDR3: CASTRVSFSYEQYF